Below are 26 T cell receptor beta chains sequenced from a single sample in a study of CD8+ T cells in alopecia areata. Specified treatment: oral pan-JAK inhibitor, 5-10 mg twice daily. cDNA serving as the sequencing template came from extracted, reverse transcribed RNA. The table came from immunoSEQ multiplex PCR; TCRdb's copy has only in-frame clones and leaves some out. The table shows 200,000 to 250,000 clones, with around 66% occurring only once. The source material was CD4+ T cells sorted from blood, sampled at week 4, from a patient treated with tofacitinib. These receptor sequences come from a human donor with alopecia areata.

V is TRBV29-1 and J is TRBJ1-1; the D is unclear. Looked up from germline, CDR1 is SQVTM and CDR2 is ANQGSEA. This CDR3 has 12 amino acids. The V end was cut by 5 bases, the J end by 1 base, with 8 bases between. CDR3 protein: CSVFVWNTEAFF. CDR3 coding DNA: TGCAGCGTTTTCGTATGGAACACTGAAGCTTTCTTT.

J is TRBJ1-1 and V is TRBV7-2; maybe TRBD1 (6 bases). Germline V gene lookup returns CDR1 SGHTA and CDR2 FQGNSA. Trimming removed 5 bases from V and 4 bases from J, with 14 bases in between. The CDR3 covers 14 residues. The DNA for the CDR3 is TGTGCCAGCAGCCGAGGGGGGGTCGGCACTGAAGCTTTCTTT. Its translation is CASSRGGVGTEAFF. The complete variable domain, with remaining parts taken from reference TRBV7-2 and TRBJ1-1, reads GAGVSQSPSNKVTEKGKDVELRCDPISGHTALYWYRQSLGQGLEFLIYFQGNSAPDKSGLPSDRFSAERTGGSVSTLTIQRTQQEDSAVYLCASSRGGVGTEAFFGQGTRLTVV.

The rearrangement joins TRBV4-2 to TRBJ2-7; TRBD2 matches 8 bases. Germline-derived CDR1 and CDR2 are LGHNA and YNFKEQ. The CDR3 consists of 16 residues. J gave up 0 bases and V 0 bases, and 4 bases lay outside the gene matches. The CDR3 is CASSQDTAGDSYEQYF. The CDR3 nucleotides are TGTGCCAGCAGCCAAGACACAGCGGGGGACTCCTACGAGCAGTACTTC.

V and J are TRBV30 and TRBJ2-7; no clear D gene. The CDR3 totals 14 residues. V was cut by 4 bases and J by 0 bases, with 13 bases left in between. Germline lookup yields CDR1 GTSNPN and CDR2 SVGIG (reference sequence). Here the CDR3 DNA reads TGTGCCTGGAACCCACAGACCGGCTCCTACGAGCAGTACTTC. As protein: CAWNPQTGSYEQYF.

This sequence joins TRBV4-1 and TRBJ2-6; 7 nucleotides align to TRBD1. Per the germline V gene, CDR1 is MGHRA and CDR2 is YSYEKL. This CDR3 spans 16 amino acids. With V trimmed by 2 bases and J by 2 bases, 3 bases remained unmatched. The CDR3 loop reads CASSQRQGAGANVLTF. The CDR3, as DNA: TGCGCCAGCAGCCAACGCCAGGGGGCTGGGGCCAACGTCCTGACTTTC.

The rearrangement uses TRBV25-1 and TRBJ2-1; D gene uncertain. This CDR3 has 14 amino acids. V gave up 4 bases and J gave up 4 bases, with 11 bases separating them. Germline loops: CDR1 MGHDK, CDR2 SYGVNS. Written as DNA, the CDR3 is TGTGCCAGCAGTGGCCTACAGTCTTACAATGAGCAGTTCTTC. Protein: CASSGLQSYNEQFF. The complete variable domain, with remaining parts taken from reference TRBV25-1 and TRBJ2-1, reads EADIYQTPRYLVIGTGKKITLECSQTMGHDKMYWYQQDPGMELHLIHYSYGVNSTEKGDLSSESTVSRIRTEHFPLTLESARPSHTSQYLCASSGLQSYNEQFFGPGTRLTVL.

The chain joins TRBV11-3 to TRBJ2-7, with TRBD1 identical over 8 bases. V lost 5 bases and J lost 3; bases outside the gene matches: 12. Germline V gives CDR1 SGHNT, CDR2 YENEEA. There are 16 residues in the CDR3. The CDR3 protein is CASSPTPGQDFYEQYF. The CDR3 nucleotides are TGTGCCAGCAGCCCCACCCCGGGACAGGATTTCTACGAGCAGTACTTC.

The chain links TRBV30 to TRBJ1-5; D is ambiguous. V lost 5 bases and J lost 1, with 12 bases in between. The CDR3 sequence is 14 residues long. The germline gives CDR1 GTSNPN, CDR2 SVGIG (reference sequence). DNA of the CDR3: TGTGCCTGGCAACATTCTTCAAGCAATCAGCCCCAGCATTTT. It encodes CAWQHSSSNQPQHF.

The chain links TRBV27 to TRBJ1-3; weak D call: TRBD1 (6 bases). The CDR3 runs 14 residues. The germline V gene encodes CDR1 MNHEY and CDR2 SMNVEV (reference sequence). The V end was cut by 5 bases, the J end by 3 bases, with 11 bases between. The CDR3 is CASSTTGRGNTIYF. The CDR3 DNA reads TGTGCCAGCAGTACTACAGGGCGTGGAAACACCATATATTTT.

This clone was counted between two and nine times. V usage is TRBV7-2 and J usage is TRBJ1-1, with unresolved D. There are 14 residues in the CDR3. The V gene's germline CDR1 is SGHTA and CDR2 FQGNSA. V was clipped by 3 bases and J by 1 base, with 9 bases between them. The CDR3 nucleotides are TGTGCCAGCAGCTTCATGGGAACGAACACTGAAGCTTTCTTT. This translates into CASSFMGTNTEAFF. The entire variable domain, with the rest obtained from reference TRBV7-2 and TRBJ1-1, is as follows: GAGVSQSPSNKVTEKGKDVELRCDPISGHTALYWYRQSLGQGLEFLIYFQGNSAPDKSGLPSDRFSAERTGGSVSTLTIQRTQQEDSAVYLCASSFMGTNTEAFFGQGTRLTVV.

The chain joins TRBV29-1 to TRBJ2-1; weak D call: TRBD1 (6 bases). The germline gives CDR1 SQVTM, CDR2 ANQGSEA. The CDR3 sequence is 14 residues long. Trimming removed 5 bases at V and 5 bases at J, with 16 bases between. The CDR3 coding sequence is TGCAGCGTTTCAACATGGGGGCAGGACAATGAGCAGTTCTTC. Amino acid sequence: CSVSTWGQDNEQFF.

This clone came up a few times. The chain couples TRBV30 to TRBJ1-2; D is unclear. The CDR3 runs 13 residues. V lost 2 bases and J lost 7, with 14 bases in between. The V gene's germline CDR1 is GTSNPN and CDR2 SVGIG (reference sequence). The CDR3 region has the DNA TGTGCCTGGAGTTCGGCAGGCTTCGGTGGCTACACCTTC. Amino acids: CAWSSAGFGGYTF. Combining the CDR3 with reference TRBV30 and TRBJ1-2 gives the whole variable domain SQTIHQWPATLVQPVGSPLSLECTVEGTSNPNLYWYRQAAGRGLQLLFYSVGIGQISSEVPQNLSASRPQDRQFILSSKKLLLSDSGFYLCAWSSAGFGGYTFGSGTRLTVV.

This chain's CDR3 is CASSPRTGRTDTQYF. For the CDR3, the DNA is TGTGCCAGCAGCCCACGGACTGGCCGCACAGATACGCAGTATTTT. The chain links TRBV9 to TRBJ2-3; tentatively, D is TRBD2 (5 bases). Germline V gene data show CDR1 as SGDLS and CDR2 as YYNGEE. The CDR3 sequence is 15 residues long. V lost 4 bases and J lost 1, with 13 bases in between.

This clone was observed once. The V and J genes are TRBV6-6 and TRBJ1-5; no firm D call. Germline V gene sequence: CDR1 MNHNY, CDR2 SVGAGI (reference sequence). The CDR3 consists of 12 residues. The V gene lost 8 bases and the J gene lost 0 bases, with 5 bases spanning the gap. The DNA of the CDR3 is TGTGCCAGCGGAGATAGCAATCAGCCCCAGCATTTT. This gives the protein CASGDSNQPQHF.

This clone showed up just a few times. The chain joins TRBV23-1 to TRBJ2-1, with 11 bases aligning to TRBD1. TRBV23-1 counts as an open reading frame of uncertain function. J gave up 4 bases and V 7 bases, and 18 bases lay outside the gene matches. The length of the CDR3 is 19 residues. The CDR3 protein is CASNPKGGQGAIKYNEQFF. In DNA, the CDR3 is TGCGCCAGCAACCCCAAAGGAGGACAGGGGGCGATTAAGTACAATGAGCAGTTCTTC.

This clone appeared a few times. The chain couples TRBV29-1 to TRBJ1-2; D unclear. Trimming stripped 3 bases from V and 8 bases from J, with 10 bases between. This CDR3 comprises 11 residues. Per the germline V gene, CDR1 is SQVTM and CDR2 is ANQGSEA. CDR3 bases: TGCAGCGTTGATGGGGTCGGGGGCTACACCTTC. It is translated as CSVDGVGGYTF.

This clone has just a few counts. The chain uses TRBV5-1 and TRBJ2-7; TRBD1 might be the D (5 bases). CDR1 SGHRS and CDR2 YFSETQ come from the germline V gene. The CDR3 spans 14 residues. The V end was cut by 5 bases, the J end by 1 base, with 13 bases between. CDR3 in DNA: TGCGCCAGCAGTTACGACAGACTTTCCTACGAGCAGTACTTC. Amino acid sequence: CASSYDRLSYEQYF.

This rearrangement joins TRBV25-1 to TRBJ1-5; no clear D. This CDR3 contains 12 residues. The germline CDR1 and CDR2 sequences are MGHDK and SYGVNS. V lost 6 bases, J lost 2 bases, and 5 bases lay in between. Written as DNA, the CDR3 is TGTGCCAGCAGCTTGGGCAATCAGCCCCAGCATTTT. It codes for CASSLGNQPQHF.

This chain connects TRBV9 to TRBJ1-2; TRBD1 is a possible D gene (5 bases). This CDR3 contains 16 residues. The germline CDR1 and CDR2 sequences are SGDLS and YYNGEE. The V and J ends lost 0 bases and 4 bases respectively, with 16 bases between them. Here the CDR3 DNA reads TGTGCCAGCAGCGTAGCGCCGCAGGGAGGAGGCTATGGCTACACCTTC. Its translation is CASSVAPQGGGYGYTF.

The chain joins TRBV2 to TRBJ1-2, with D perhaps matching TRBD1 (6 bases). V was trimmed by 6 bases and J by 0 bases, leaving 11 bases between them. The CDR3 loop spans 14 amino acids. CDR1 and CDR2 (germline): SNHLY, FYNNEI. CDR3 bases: TGTGCCAGCAGAACGGACAGTGCTAACTATGGCTACACCTTC. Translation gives CASRTDSANYGYTF. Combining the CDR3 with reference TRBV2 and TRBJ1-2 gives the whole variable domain EPEVTQTPSHQVTQMGQEVILRCVPISNHLYFYWYRQILGQKVEFLVSFYNNEISEKSEIFDDQFSVERPDGSNFTLKIRSTKLEDSAMYFCASRTDSANYGYTFGSGTRLTVV.

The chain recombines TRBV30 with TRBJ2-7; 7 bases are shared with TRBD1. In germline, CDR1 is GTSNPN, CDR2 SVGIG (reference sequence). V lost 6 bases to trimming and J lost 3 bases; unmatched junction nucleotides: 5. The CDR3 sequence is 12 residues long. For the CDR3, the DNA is TGTGCCTGCACACAGGGGAACTACGAGCAGTACTTC. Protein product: CACTQGNYEQYF.

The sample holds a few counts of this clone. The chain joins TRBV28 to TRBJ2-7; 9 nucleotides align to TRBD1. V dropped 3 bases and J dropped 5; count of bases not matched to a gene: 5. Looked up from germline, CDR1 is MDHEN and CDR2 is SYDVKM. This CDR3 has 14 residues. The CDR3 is CASSFRDRVDEQYF. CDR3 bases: TGTGCCAGCAGTTTCCGGGACAGGGTCGACGAGCAGTACTTC.

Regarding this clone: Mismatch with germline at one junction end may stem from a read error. CDR3 in amino acids: CASSPGVGANVLTF. The DNA of the CDR3 is TGTGCTAGCAGCCCAGGGGTCGGGGCCAACGTCCTGACTTTC. This chain uses TRBV7-7 with TRBJ2-6; tentatively, D is TRBD1 (6 bases). The CDR3 consists of 14 residues. From germline, CDR1 is SSHAT and CDR2 FNYEAQ (reference sequence).

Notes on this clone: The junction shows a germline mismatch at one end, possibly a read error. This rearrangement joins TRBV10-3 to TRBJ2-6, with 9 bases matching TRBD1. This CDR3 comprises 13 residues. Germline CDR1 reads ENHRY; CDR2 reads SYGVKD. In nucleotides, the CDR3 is TGTGCCATCACGCGGGACAGGGTCAGCGTCCTGACCTTC. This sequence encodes CAITRDRVSVLTF.

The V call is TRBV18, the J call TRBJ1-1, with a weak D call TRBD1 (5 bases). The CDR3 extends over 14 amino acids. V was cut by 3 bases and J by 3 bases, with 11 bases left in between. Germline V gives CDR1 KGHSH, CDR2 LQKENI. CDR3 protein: CASSPAQGYTEAFF. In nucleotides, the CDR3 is TGTGCCAGCTCACCGGCGCAGGGATACACTGAAGCTTTCTTT.

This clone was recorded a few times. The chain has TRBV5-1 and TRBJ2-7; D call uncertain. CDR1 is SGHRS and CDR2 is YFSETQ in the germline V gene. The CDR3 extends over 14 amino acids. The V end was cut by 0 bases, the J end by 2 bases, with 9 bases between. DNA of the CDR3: TGCGCCAGCAGCTTGGATATGGGCACCTACGAGCAGTACTTC. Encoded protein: CASSLDMGTYEQYF.